The sequence of this T cell receptor beta chain was determined in a study of Graves' ophthalmopathy and Graves' hyperthyroidism. Turning to the study itself: The blood sample was drawn at first diagnosis and before any treatment. Study findings and constraints: Between ophthalmopathy and stable hyperthyroidism, a 13-signature model drew a separation with nearly 90% sensitivity and about 80% specificity.

Amplification of the TCR beta CDR3 regions used RNA transcripts (as template). The library came from an HTBI-primed first-round RT-PCR and a second-round multiplex PCR. MiXCR, run by TCRdb on the multiplex PCR reads, gives a single entry per CDR3 protein. Altogether around 400,000 distinct CDR3 sequences are present, under 25% being singletons, with the ten largest covering 3%. The CDR3 length is 16 residues. The V gene end was trimmed by 3 bases and the J gene end by 3 bases; junction bases not matched to a gene: 5. This clonotype was picked up many times. The target antigen is unknown. Being free of ophthalmopathy for 18 months of follow-up defined stable hyperthyroidism. The starting material, 8 to 10 ml of fresh peripheral blood, provided the PBMCs.

The gene calls are TRBV12-3 or TRBV12-4 and TRBJ1-3; 10 bases agree with TRBD1. The receptor's source is a woman between 18 and 29 years old with stable Graves' hyperthyroidism. What was sequenced was peripheral blood. CDR3 residues: CASSLRQGAFGNTIYF. CDR3 in DNA: TGTGCCAGCAGTTTGAGACAGGGGGCCTTTGGAAACACCATATATTTT.